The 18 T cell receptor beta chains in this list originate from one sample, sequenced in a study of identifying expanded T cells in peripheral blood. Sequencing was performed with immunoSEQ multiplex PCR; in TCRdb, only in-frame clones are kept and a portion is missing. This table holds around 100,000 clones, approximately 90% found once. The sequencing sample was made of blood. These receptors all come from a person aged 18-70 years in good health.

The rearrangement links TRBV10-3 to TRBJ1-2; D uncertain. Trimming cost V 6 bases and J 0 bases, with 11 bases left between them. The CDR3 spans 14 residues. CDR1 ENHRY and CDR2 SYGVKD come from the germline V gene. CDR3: CAISPQVTNYGYTF. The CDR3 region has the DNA TGTGCCATCAGCCCCCAGGTCACTAACTATGGCTACACCTTC.

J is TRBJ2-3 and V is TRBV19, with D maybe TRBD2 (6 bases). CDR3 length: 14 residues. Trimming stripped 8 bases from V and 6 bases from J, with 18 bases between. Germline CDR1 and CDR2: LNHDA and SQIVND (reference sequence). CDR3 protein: CASGDFARGDTQYF. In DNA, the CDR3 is TGTGCCAGTGGGGACTTCGCGAGAGGGGATACGCAGTATTTT.

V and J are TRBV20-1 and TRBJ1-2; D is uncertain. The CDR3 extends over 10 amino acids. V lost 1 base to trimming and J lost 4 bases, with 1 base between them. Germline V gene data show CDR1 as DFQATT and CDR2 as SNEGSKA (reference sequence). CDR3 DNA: TGCAGTGCTAGAGTCTATGGCTACACCTTC. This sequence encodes CSARVYGYTF.

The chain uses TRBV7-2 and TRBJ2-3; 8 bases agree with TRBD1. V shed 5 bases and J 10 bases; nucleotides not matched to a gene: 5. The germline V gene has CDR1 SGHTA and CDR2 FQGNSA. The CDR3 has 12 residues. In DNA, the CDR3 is TGTGCCAGCAGCCCAGTGGGACAGGCGCAGTATTTT. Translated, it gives CASSPVGQAQYF.

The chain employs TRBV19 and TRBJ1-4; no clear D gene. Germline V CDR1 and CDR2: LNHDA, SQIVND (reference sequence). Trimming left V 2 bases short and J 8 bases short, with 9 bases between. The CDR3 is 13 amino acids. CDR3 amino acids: CASSIRGNEKLFF. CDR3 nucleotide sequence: TGTGCCAGTAGTATACGGGGAAACGAAAAACTGTTTTTT.

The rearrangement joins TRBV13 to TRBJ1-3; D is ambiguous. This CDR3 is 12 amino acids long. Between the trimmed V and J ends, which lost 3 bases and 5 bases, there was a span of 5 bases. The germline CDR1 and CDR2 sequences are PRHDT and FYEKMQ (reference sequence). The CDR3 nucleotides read TGTGCCAGCAGCTTTCAGAGAAACACCATATATTTT. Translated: CASSFQRNTIYF.

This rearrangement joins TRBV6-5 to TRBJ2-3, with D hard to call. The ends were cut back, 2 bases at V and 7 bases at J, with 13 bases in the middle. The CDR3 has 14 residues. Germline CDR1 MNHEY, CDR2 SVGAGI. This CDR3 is CASSYPGSDYTQYF. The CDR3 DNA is TGTGCCAGCAGTTACCCCGGGTCCGACTATACGCAGTATTTT.

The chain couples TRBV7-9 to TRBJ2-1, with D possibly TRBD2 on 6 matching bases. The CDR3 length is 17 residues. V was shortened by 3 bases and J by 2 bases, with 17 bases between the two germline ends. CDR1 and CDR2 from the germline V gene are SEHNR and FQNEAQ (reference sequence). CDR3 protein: CASSFSSRGFAYNEQFF. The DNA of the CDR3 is TGTGCCAGCAGCTTTTCGTCCCGGGGGTTCGCCTACAATGAGCAGTTCTTC.

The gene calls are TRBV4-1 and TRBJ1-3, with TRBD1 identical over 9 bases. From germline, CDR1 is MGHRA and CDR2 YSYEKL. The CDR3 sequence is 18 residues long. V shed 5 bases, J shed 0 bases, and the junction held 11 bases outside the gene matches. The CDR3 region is CASSKGGQGRVSGNTIYF. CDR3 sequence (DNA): TGCGCCAGCAGCAAGGGGGGACAGGGTAGGGTCTCTGGAAACACCATATATTTT.

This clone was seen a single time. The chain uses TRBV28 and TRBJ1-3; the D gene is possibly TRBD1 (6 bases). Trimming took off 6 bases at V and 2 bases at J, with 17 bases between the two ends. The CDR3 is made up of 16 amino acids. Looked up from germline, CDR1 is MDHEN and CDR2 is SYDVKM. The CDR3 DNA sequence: TGTGCCAGCAGCGCACCACCGGGACACCCTGGAAACACCATATATTTT. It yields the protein CASSAPPGHPGNTIYF.

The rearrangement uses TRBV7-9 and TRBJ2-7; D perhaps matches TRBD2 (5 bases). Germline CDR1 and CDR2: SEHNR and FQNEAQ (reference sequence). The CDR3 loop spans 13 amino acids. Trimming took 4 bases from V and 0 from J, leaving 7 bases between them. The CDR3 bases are TGTGCCAGCAGCTGGACTTTCTCCTACGAGCAGTACTTC. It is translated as CASSWTFSYEQYF.

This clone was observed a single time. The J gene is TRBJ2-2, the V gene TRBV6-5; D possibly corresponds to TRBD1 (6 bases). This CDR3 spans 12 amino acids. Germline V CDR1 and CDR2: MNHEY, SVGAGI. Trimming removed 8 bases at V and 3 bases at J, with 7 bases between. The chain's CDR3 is CASAGDTGELFF. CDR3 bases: TGTGCCAGCGCAGGGGACACCGGGGAGCTGTTTTTT.

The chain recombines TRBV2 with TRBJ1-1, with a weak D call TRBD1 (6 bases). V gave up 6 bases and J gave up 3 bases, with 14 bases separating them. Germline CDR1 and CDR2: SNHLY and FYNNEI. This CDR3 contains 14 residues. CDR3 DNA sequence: TGTGCCAGCAGCCGAGGGGGGACTGACACTGAAGCTTTCTTT. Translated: CASSRGGTDTEAFF.

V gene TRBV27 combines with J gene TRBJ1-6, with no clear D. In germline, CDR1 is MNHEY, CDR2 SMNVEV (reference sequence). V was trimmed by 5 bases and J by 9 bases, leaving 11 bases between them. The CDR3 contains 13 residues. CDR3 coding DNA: TGTGCCAGCAGTCTCCGACACTCTTCACCCCTCCACTTT. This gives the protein CASSLRHSSPLHF.

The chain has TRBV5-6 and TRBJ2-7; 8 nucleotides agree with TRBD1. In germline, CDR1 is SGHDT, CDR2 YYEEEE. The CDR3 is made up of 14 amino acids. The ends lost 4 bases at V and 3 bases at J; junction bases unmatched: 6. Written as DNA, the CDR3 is TGTGCCAGCAGCCCCCGGGACAGGCTCTACGAGCAGTACTTC. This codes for CASSPRDRLYEQYF.

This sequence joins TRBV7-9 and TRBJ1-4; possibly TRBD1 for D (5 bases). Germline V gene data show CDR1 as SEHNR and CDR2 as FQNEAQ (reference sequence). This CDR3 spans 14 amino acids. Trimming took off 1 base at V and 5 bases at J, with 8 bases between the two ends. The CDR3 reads CASSLDSGNEKLFF. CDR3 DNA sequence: TGTGCCAGCAGCTTAGATTCAGGGAATGAAAAACTGTTTTTT. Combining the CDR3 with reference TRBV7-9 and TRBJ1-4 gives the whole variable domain DTGVSQNPRHKITKRGQNVTFRCDPISEHNRLYWYRQTLGQGPEFLTYFQNEAQLEKSRLLSDRFSAERPKGSFSTLEIQRTEQGDSAMYLCASSLDSGNEKLFFGSGTQLSVL.

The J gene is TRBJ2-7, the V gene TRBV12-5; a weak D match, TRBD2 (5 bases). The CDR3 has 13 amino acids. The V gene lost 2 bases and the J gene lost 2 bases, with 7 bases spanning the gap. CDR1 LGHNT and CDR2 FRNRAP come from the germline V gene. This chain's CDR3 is CASGLTGTYEQYF. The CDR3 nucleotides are TGTGCTAGTGGTTTGACCGGGACCTACGAGCAGTACTTC. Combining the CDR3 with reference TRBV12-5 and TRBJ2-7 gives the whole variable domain DARVTQTPRHKVTEMGQEVTMRCQPILGHNTVFWYRQTMMQGLELLAYFRNRAPLDDSGMPKDRFSAEMPDATLATLKIQPSEPRDSAVYFCASGLTGTYEQYFGPGTRLTVT.

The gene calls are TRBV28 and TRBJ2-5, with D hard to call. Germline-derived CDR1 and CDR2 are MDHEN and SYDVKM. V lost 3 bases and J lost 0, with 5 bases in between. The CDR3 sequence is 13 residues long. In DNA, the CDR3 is TGTGCCAGCAGTTTTGGGGACCAAGAGACCCAGTACTTC. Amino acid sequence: CASSFGDQETQYF.